The 9 T cell receptor beta chains presented below share a single source sample, sequenced in a study of shared clonotypes between healthy human individuals. The repertoire was sequenced with immunoSEQ multiplex PCR; TCRdb's copy has only in-frame clones and lacks some. This sample has about 1.4 million clones, with about 96% found just once. Sequenced input: naive CD4+ T cells sorted from blood. As for subset: CD45RA+ positively selected. The receptors originated from a man younger than 45 in good health.

The chain uses TRBV28 and TRBJ2-5; 8 nucleotides agree with TRBD1. Germline trimming cut 6 bases from V and 0 bases from J; bases unmatched to any gene: 9. The CDR3 contains 16 residues. Germline V gives CDR1 MDHEN, CDR2 SYDVKM. The CDR3 protein is CASSPWDRRDQETQYF. The DNA of the CDR3 is TGTGCCAGCAGCCCCTGGGACAGGCGAGACCAAGAGACCCAGTACTTC.

Note on this clone: Other nucleotide sequences in the sample specify the same CDR3. The genes are TRBV6-5 and TRBJ2-1, with 7 bases that match TRBD2. The CDR3 runs to 15 residues. CDR1 MNHEY and CDR2 SVGAGI come from the germline V gene. Trimming cost V 5 bases and J 0 bases; bases outside gene matches: 4. CDR3 sequence reads: CASSRTGGSYNEQFF. CDR3 coding DNA: TGTGCCAGCAGTCGGACGGGAGGCTCCTACAATGAGCAGTTCTTC.

The chain employs TRBV27 and TRBJ1-1; 7 positions agree with TRBD1. Germline values: CDR1 MNHEY, CDR2 SMNVEV (reference sequence). J gave up 4 bases and V 7 bases, and 9 bases lay outside the gene matches. The CDR3 has 14 residues. The CDR3 DNA sequence: TGTGCCAGCATTGGGACAGCGAGGGGCACTGAAGCTTTCTTT. Amino acids: CASIGTARGTEAFF.

V is TRBV5-6 and J is TRBJ1-2; D not certain. Germline values: CDR1 SGHDT, CDR2 YYEEEE. The CDR3 runs 16 residues. The V end was cut by 2 bases, the J end by 0 bases, with 14 bases between. CDR3 sequence reads: CASSLEVLVSNYGYTF. Here the CDR3 DNA reads TGTGCCAGCAGCTTAGAGGTCCTAGTTTCTAACTATGGCTACACCTTC.

CDR3 amino acids: CASSLENEQFF. The CDR3 DNA reads as TGTGCCAGCAGCCTGGAGAATGAGCAGTTCTTC. V and J are TRBV5-8 and TRBJ2-1; the D is unclear. Trimming left V 4 bases short and J 7 bases short, with 6 bases between. The CDR3 runs to 11 residues. Germline CDR1 is SGHTS and CDR2 is YDEGEE.

The rearrangement links TRBV11-2 to TRBJ2-3; 9 nucleotides match TRBD2. Losses at the gene ends were 4 bases for V and 5 bases for J; bases not matched to a gene: 4. Germline loops: CDR1 SGHAT, CDR2 FQNNGV. The CDR3 loop spans 14 amino acids. The CDR3 DNA reads as TGTGCCAGCAGCTCGAATAGCGGGGGAGATACGCAGTATTTT. This codes for CASSSNSGGDTQYF.

The rearrangement links TRBV28 to TRBJ1-4; a possible D gene is TRBD1 (5 bases). This CDR3 spans 17 amino acids. V lost 7 bases and J 0 bases, leaving 18 bases between the germline ends. Germline CDR1 MDHEN, CDR2 SYDVKM. The CDR3 region has the DNA TGTGCCAGCACCCTCGGGGACCGATCTGCAACTAATGAAAAACTGTTTTTT. It yields the protein CASTLGDRSATNEKLFF. Full variable domain (outside the CDR3, taken from reference TRBV28 and TRBJ1-4): DVKVTQSSRYLVKRTGEKVFLECVQDMDHENMFWYRQDPGLGLRLIYFSYDVKMKEKGDIPEGYSVSREKKERFSLILESASTNQTSMYLCASTLGDRSATNEKLFFGSGTQLSVL.

The chain has TRBV27 and TRBJ1-5; TRBD1 might be the D (5 bases). Trimming took 2 bases from V and 0 from J, leaving 8 bases between them. The CDR3 contains 15 residues. Germline V lookup: CDR1 MNHEY, CDR2 SMNVEV (reference sequence). CDR3 protein: CASSLGADSNQPQHF. The CDR3 DNA reads as TGTGCCAGCAGTTTAGGGGCAGATAGCAATCAGCCCCAGCATTTT.

This chain joins TRBV30 and TRBJ2-5; the match to TRBD1 covers 8 bases. The CDR3 length is 14 residues. Trimming removed 2 bases from V and 2 bases from J; junction bases left unmatched: 4. Per germline, CDR1 GTSNPN and CDR2 SVGIG (reference sequence). CDR3 in amino acids: CAWSWDRRQETQYF. The CDR3 DNA reads as TGTGCCTGGAGTTGGGACAGGAGACAAGAGACCCAGTACTTC. Complete variable domain (other parts from reference TRBV30 and TRBJ2-5): SQTIHQWPATLVQPVGSPLSLECTVEGTSNPNLYWYRQAAGRGLQLLFYSVGIGQISSEVPQNLSASRPQDRQFILSSKKLLLSDSGFYLCAWSWDRRQETQYFGPGTRLLVL.